Sequencing of this T cell receptor beta chain was carried out in a study of blood T cells in healthy people across ages. The authors ran a second PCR of about 7 to 12 cycles using a sample-barcoded 5' primer and a J-beta primer mix. TCRdb independently ran MiXCR on the 5' RACE reads; one entry per CDR3 protein. This table has 1.5 million or so distinct CDR3 sequences, around two fifths appearing once. This clonotype has only a few counts. The ends were cut back, 7 bases at V and 4 bases at J, with 13 bases in the middle. Germline V lookup: CDR1 MNHNS, CDR2 SASEGT. The CDR3 contains 13 residues. The specimen sequenced was blood. V usage is TRBV6-1 and J usage is TRBJ1-2; possibly TRBD1 for D (6 bases). The receptor comes from a woman aged 18-30 years in good health. CDR3 nucleotide sequence: TGTGCCAGCAAGGACGTCAGGGGCTATGGCTACACCTTC. The encoded protein is CASKDVRGYGYTF.